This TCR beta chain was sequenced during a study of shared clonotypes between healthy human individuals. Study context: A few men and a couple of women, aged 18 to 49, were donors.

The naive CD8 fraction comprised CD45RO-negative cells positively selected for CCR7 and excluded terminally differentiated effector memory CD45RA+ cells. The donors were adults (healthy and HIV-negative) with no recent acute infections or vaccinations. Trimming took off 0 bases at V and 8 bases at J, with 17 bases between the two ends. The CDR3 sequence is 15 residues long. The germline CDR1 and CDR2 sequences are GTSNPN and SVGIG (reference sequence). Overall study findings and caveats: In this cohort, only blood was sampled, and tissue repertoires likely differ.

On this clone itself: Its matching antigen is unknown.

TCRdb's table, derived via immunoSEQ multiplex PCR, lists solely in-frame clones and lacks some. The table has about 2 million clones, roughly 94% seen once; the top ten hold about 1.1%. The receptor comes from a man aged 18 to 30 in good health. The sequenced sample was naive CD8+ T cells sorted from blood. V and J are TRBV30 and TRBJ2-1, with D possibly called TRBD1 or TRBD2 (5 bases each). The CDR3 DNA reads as TGTGCCTGGAGTGTAATACTAGGGGTTTACGATGAGCAGTTCTTC. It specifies CAWSVILGVYDEQFF.